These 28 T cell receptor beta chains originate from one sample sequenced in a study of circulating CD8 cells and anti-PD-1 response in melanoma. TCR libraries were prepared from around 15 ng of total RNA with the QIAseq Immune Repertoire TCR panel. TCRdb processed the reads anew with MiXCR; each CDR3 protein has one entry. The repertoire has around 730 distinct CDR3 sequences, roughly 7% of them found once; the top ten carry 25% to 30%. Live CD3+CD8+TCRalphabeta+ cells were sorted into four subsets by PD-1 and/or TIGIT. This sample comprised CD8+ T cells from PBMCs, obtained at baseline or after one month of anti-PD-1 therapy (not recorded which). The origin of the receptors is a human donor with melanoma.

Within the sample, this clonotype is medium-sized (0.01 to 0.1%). CDR3 DNA: TGTGCCAGCAGTTTAAAGGGGGGTCTCTGGGACGAGCAGTACTTC. The encoded protein is CASSLKGGLWDEQYF. The rearrangement joins TRBV27 to TRBJ2-7; D may be TRBD1 or TRBD2 (6 bases each). V shed 2 bases and J shed 5 bases, with 16 bases lying between them. Germline CDR1 reads MNHEY; CDR2 reads SMNVEV (reference sequence). The CDR3 has 15 amino acids.

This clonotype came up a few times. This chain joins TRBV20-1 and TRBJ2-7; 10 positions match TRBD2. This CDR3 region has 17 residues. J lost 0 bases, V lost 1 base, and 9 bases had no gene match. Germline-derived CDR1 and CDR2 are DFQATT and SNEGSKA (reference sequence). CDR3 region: CSARGPVAGGTSYEQYF. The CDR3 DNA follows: TGCAGTGCTAGAGGCCCCGTAGCGGGGGGTACCTCCTACGAGCAGTACTTC.

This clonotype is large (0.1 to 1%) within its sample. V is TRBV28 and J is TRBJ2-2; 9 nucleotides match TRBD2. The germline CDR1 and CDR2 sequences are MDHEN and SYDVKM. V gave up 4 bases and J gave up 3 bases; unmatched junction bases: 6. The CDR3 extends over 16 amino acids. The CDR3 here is CASSWRREGDTGELFF. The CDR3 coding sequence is TGTGCCAGCAGTTGGCGGCGGGAGGGAGACACCGGGGAGCTGTTTTTT. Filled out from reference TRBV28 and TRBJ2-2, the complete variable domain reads DVKVTQSSRYLVKRTGEKVFLECVQDMDHENMFWYRQDPGLGLRLIYFSYDVKMKEKGDIPEGYSVSREKKERFSLILESASTNQTSMYLCASSWRREGDTGELFFGEGSRLTVL.

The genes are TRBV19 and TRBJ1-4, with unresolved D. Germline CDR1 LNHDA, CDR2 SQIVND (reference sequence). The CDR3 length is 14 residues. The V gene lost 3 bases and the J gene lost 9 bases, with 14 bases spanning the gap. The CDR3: CASSIQTINKKLFF. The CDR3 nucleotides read TGTGCCAGTAGTATCCAGACAATAAATAAAAAACTGTTTTTT.

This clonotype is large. The CDR3 sequence: CSVRVNTEAFF. Here the CDR3 DNA reads TGCAGCGTCCGCGTGAACACTGAAGCTTTCTTT. The chain links TRBV29-1 to TRBJ1-1; no definite D call. Trimming removed 6 bases from V and 0 bases from J, with 5 bases in between. The CDR3 runs to 11 residues. CDR1 is SQVTM, CDR2 ANQGSEA, per germline.

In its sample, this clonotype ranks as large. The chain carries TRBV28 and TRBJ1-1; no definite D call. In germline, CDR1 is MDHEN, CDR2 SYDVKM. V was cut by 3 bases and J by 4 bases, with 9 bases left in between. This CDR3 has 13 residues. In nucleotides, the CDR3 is TGTGCCAGCAGTTTGATCGACACCACTGAAGCTTTCTTT. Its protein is CASSLIDTTEAFF.

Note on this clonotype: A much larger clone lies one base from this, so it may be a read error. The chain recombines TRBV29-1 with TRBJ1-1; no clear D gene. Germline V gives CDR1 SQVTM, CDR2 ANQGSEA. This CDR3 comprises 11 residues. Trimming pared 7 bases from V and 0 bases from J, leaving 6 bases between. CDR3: CSARVNTEAFF. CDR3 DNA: TGCAGCGCCCGCGTGAACACTGAAGCTTTCTTT.

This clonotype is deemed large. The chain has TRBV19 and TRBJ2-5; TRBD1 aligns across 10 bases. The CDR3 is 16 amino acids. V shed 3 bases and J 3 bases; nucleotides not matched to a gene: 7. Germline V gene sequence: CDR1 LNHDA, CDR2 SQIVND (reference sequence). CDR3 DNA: TGTGCCAGTAGTATCCTCTCCGGGACAGGGGAAGAGACCCAGTACTTC. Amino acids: CASSILSGTGEETQYF.

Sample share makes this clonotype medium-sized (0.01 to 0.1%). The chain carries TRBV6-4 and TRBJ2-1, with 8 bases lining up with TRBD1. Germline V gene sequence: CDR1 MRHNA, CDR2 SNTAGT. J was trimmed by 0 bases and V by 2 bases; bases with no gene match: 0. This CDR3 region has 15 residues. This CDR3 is CASSDGTGSYNEQFF. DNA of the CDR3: TGTGCCAGCAGTGACGGGACAGGCTCCTACAATGAGCAGTTCTTC.

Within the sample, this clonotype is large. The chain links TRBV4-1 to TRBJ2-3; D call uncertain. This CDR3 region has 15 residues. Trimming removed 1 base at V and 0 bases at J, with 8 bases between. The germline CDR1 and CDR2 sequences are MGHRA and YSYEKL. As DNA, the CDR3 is TGCGCCAGCAGCCAAGGGTCCCCGAGCACAGATACGCAGTATTTT. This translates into CASSQGSPSTDTQYF.

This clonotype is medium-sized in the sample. The CDR3 sequence: CASSPWGGQRTYNEQFF. The CDR3 DNA reads TGTGCCAGCAGCCCCTGGGGGGGACAGAGAACCTACAATGAGCAGTTCTTC. The chain employs TRBV7-9 and TRBJ2-1, with D perhaps TRBD1 or TRBD2 (7 bases each). The germline V and J ends were trimmed by 5 bases and 2 bases, with 19 bases remaining between them. The germline V gene has CDR1 SEHNR and CDR2 FQNEAQ (reference sequence). The CDR3 is 17 amino acids. Full variable domain (rest looked up from reference TRBV7-9 and TRBJ2-1): DTGVSQNPRHKITKRGQNVTFRCDPISEHNRLYWYRQTLGQGPEFLTYFQNEAQLEKSRLLSDRFSAERPKGSFSTLEIQRTEQGDSAMYLCASSPWGGQRTYNEQFFGPGTRLTVL.

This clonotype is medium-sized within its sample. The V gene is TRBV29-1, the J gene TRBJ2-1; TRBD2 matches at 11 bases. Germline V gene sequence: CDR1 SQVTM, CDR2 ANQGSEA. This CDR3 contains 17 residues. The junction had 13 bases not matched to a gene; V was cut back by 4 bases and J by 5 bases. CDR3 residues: CSVGATLAGEVHNEQFF. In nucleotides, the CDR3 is TGCAGCGTTGGGGCTACACTAGCGGGAGAGGTCCACAATGAGCAGTTCTTC.

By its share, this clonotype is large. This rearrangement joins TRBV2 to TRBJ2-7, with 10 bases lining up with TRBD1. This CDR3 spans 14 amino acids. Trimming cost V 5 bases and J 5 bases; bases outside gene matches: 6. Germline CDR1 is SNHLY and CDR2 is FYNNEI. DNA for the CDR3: TGTGCCAGCAGTCCCGGGACAGGGGTAGACGAGCAGTACTTC. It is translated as CASSPGTGVDEQYF.

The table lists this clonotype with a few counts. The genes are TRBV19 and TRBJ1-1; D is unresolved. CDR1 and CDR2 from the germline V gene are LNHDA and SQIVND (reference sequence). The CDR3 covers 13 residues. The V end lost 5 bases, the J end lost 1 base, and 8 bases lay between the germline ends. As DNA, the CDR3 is TGTGCCAGTAGTGGAAGCTCGAACACTGAAGCTTTCTTT. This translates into CASSGSSNTEAFF. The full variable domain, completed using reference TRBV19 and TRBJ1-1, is DGGITQSPKYLFRKEGQNVTLSCEQNLNHDAMYWYRQDPGQGLRLIYYSQIVNDFQKGDIAEGYSVSREKKESFPLTVTSAQKNPTAFYLCASSGSSNTEAFFGQGTRLTVV.

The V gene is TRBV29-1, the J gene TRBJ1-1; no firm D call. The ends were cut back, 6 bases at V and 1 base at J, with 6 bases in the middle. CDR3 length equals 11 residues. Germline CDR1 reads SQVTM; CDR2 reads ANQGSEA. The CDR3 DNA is TGCAGCGTCCGCGCGAACACTGAAGCTTTCTTT. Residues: CSVRANTEAFF.

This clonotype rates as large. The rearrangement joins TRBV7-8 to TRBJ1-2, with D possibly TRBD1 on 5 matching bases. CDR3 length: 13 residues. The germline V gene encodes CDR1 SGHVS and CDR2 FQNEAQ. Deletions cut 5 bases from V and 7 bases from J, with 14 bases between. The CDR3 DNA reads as TGTGCCAGCAGCCCCTTGGGGGGGGTTGGCTACACCTTC. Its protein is CASSPLGGVGYTF.

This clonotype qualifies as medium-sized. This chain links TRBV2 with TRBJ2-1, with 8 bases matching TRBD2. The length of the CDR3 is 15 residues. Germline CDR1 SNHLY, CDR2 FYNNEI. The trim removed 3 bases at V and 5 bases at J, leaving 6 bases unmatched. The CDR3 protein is CASSDSLAENNEQFF. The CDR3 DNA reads TGTGCCAGCAGTGACTCACTAGCGGAGAACAATGAGCAGTTCTTC.

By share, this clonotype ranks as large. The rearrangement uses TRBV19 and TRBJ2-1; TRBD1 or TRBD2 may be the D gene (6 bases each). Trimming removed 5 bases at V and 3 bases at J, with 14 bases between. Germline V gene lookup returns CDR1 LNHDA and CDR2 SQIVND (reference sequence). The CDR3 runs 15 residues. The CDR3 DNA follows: TGTGCCAGTAGTCCGGAGGGGGACATCTACAATGAGCAGTTCTTC. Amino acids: CASSPEGDIYNEQFF. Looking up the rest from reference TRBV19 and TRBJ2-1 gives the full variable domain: DGGITQSPKYLFRKEGQNVTLSCEQNLNHDAMYWYRQDPGQGLRLIYYSQIVNDFQKGDIAEGYSVSREKKESFPLTVTSAQKNPTAFYLCASSPEGDIYNEQFFGPGTRLTVL.

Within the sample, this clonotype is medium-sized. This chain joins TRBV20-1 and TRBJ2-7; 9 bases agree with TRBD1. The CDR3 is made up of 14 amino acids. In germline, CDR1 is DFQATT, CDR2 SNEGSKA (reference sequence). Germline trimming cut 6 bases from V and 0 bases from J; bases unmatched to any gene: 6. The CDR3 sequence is CSARDRALSYEQYF. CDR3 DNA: TGCAGTGCCAGGGACAGGGCCCTCTCCTACGAGCAGTACTTC.

This CDR3 is CSAPEGTFYEQYF. DNA for the CDR3: TGCAGTGCTCCGGAGGGGACCTTCTACGAGCAGTACTTC. This chain joins TRBV20-1 and TRBJ2-7; tentatively, D is TRBD2 (6 bases). CDR3 size: 13 residues. Trimming shortened V by 5 bases and J by 3 bases, and 14 bases separated the two germline ends. Germline V lookup: CDR1 DFQATT, CDR2 SNEGSKA (reference sequence).

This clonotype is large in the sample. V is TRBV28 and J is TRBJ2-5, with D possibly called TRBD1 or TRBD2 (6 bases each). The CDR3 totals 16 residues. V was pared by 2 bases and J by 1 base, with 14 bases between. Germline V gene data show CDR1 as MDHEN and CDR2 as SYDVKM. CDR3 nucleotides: TGTGCCAGCAGTTTAAGCTTAGGGGGGATCCAAGAGACCCAGTACTTC. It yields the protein CASSLSLGGIQETQYF.

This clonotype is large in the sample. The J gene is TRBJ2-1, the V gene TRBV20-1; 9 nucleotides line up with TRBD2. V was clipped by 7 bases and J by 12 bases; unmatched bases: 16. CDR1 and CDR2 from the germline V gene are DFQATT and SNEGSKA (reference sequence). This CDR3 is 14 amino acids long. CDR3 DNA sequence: TGCAGTGTTAAGAGCGGGGGGAACAATGAGTGGCAGTTCTTC. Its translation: CSVKSGGNNEWQFF.

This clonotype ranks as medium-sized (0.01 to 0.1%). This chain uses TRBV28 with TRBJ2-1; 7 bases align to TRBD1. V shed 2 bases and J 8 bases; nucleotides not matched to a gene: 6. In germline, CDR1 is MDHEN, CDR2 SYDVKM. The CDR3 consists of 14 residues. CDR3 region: CASSLQGESDEQFF. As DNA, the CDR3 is TGTGCCAGCAGTTTACAGGGGGAGTCAGATGAGCAGTTCTTC.

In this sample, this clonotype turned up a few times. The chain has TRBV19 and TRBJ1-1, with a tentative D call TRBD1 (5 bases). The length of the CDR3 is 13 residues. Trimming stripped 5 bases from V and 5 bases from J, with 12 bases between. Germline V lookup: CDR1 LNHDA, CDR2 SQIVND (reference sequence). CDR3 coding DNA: TGTGCCAGTAGTGACCCAGGGAAAACTGAAGCTTTCTTT. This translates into CASSDPGKTEAFF.

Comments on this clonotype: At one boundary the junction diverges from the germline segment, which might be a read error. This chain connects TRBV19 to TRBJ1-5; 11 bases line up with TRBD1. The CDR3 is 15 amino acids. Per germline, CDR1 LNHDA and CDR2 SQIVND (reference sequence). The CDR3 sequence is CAGSPEGQGAQPQHF. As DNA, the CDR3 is TGTGCCGGTAGTCCCGAAGGACAGGGGGCTCAGCCCCAGCATTTT.

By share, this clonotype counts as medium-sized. The CDR3: CSARRERDRYNEQFF. Written as DNA, the CDR3 is TGCAGTGCTAGACGCGAGCGGGACCGATACAATGAGCAGTTCTTC. The chain joins TRBV20-1 to TRBJ2-1; 7 bases map to TRBD2. This CDR3 region has 15 residues. V shed 2 bases, J shed 4 bases, and the junction held 8 bases outside the gene matches. Per the germline V gene, CDR1 is DFQATT and CDR2 is SNEGSKA (reference sequence).

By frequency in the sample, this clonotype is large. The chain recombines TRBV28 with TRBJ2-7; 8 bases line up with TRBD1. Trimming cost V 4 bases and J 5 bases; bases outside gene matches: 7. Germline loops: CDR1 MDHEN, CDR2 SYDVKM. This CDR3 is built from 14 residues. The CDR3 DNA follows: TGTGCCAGCAGTTCCACCGGGACAGGTAACGAGCAGTACTTC. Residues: CASSSTGTGNEQYF. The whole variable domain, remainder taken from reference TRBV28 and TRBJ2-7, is DVKVTQSSRYLVKRTGEKVFLECVQDMDHENMFWYRQDPGLGLRLIYFSYDVKMKEKGDIPEGYSVSREKKERFSLILESASTNQTSMYLCASSSTGTGNEQYFGPGTRLTVT.

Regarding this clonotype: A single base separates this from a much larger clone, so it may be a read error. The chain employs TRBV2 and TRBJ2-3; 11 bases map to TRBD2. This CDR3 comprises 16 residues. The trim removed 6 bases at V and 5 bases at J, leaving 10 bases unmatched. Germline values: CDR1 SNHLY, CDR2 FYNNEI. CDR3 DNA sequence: TGTGCCAGCAGCACTTCGACTAGCGGGGCGGTAGATACGCAGTATTTT. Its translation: CASSTSTSGAVDTQYF.